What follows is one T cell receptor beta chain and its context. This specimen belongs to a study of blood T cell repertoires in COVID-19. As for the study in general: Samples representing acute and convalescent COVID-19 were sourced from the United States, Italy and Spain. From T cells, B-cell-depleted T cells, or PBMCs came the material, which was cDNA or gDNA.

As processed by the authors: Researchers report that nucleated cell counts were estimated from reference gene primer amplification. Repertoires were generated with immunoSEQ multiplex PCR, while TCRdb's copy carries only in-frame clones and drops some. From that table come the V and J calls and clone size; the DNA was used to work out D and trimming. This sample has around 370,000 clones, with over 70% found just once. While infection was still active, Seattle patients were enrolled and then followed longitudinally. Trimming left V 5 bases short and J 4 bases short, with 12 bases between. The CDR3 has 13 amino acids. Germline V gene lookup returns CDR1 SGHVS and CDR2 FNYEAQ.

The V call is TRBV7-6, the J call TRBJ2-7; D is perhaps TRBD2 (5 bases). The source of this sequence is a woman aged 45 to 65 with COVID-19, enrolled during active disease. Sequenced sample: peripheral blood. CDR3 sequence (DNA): TGTGCCAGCAGCCAATTAGGGAGTTACGAGCAGTACTTC. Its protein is CASSQLGSYEQYF.